This T cell receptor beta chain derives from a study of response to subunit inactivated influenza vaccine. TCRdb processed the RT-PCR reads anew with MiXCR; each CDR3 protein has one entry. The table has 500,000 to 700,000 distinct CDR3 sequences, around 21% seen once; the top ten hold approximately 2.9%. The V end lost 5 bases, the J end lost 7 bases, and 12 bases lay between the germline ends. Germline CDR1 is LGHNA and CDR2 is YSLEER. The length of the CDR3 is 13 residues. This same sample was also taken into another study, of T cells expressing NK-cell markers. That study adds: TCR beta libraries carry UMIs added by 5'RACE template switching. Obtained from sorted CD3+CD56+NKG2C+, CD3+CD56+NKG2C- and CD3+CD56-NKG2C+ T cells were the TCR beta repertoires. The share of CD8+ T cells held by dominant NKG2C+ clonotypes was 1.0-7.0% in about six donors.

This receptor was obtained from a man aged 50 or older who received an inactivated influenza vaccine. This sample comprised CD4+ T cells sorted from PBMCs, obtained 11 to 12 days after vaccination. This chain links TRBV4-3 with TRBJ2-1, with D perhaps matching TRBD2 (5 bases). DNA for the CDR3: TGCGCCAGCAGCATCGGACGGGATAATGAGCAGTTCTTC. Protein product: CASSIGRDNEQFF.